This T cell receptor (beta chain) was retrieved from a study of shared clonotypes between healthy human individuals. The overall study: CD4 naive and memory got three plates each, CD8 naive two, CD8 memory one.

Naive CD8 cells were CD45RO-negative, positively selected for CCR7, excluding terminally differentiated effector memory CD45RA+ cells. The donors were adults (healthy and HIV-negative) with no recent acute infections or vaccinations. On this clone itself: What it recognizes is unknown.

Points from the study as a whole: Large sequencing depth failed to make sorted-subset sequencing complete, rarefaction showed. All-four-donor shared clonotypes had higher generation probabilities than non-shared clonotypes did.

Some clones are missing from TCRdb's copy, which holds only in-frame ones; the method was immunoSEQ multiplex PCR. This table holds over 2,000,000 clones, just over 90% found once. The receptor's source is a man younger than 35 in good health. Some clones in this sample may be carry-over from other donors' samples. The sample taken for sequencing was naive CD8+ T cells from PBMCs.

The CDR3 DNA sequence: TGTGCCAGCAGTCCGAGCGGGAGGGCCCCCTACGAGCAGTACTTC. This sequence encodes CASSPSGRAPYEQYF. The V and J genes are TRBV27 and TRBJ2-7; 10 nucleotides align to TRBD2. The CDR3 consists of 15 residues. The V segment lost 5 bases and the J segment 2 bases; nucleotides outside the gene matches: 6. Germline V gene data show CDR1 as MNHEY and CDR2 as SMNVEV (reference sequence).